Presented here are 7 T cell receptor beta chains from one specimen sequenced in a study of cytomegalovirus exposure and HLA in healthy donors. Amplification used 60 Vbeta primers and 13 Jbeta primers. Clones were read by immunoSEQ multiplex PCR, and TCRdb kept only the in-frame ones, dropping some. The sample records more than 90,000 clones, roughly 83% being singletons. Source material: PBMCs. The receptors were sampled from a woman under 30 in good health and CMV-seropositive.

The CDR3 region has the DNA TGTGCCAGCATTAGACAGGGTGTCGGCTACACCTTC. It is translated as CASIRQGVGYTF. The chain carries TRBV6-1 and TRBJ1-2, with 7 bases fitting TRBD1. This CDR3 is 12 amino acids long. Germline loops: CDR1 MNHNS, CDR2 SASEGT. With 7 bases clipped from V and 8 bases from J, the junction kept 7 bases outside the gene matches.

The gene calls are TRBV9 and TRBJ1-1, with D maybe TRBD1 (6 bases). There are 15 residues in the CDR3. V was shortened by 4 bases and J by 5 bases, with 18 bases between the two germline ends. Germline values: CDR1 SGDLS, CDR2 YYNGEE. Here the CDR3 reads CASSSEGRGWTEAFF. CDR3 coding DNA: TGTGCCAGCAGCTCAGAGGGCAGGGGATGGACTGAAGCTTTCTTT.

The rearrangement links TRBV4-2 to TRBJ2-7, with a tentative D call TRBD2 (5 bases). Per germline, CDR1 LGHNA and CDR2 YNFKEQ. Trimming pared 11 bases from V and 4 bases from J, leaving 21 bases between. The CDR3 consists of 14 residues. The CDR3 DNA follows: TGTGCCTCCGTGAGCGGCCCTGCTTCTTACGAGCAGTACTTC. Protein: CASVSGPASYEQYF.

The chain has TRBV7-8 and TRBJ2-7, with D possibly matching TRBD2 (5 bases). CDR1 and CDR2 from the germline V gene are SGHVS and FQNEAQ. The CDR3 runs to 12 residues. V was clipped by 3 bases and J by 5 bases, with 8 bases between them. The CDR3: CASSFVRDEQYF. The CDR3 region has the DNA TGTGCCAGCAGCTTTGTGAGGGACGAGCAGTACTTC.

The genes are TRBV10-2 and TRBJ1-2; perhaps TRBD1 as D (5 bases). Trimming shortened V by 0 bases and J by 6 bases, and 8 bases separated the two germline ends. In germline, CDR1 is WSHSY, CDR2 SAAADI. There are 13 residues in the CDR3. This CDR3 is CASSESQVNGYTF. CDR3 DNA: TGCGCCAGCAGTGAGTCACAGGTCAATGGCTACACCTTC.

The V call is TRBV10-1, the J call TRBJ1-1; no clear D gene. The CDR3 consists of 13 residues. Germline V lookup: CDR1 WNHNN, CDR2 SYGVQD (reference sequence). V was pared by 7 bases and J by 3 bases, with 12 bases between. The CDR3 nucleotides are TGCGCCAGCAAGAAGGCTGGAGACACTGAAGCTTTCTTT. Protein: CASKKAGDTEAFF.

This chain uses TRBV7-8 with TRBJ1-5; D perhaps matches TRBD1 (5 bases). Germline values: CDR1 SGHVS, CDR2 FQNEAQ. Trimming took off 3 bases at V and 0 bases at J, with 24 bases between the two ends. This CDR3 comprises 20 residues. This chain's CDR3 is CASSFSVPGAKGYSNQPQHF. The CDR3 nucleotides read TGTGCCAGCAGCTTTAGTGTACCGGGAGCCAAGGGGTATAGCAATCAGCCCCAGCATTTT.